This T cell receptor (beta chain) is drawn from a study of identical twins. General study findings and limits: Memory repertoires lacked the insertion deficit that abundant cord blood beta clonotypes showed.

Germline V gene lookup returns CDR1 SGDLS and CDR2 YYNGEE. J gave up 9 bases and V 0 bases, and 12 bases lay outside the gene matches. This CDR3 is 16 amino acids long. In this sample, this clonotype turned up many times. What it binds is not known. TCRdb independently ran MiXCR on the 5' RACE reads; one entry per CDR3 protein. The sample contains 550,000 to 700,000 distinct CDR3 sequences, 20% to 25% of which appear only once. This sample was also put to use in a study of T cells expressing NK-cell markers.

The gene calls are TRBV9 and TRBJ2-1; 7 bases map to TRBD2. Sequencing was performed on PBMCs. This clonotype originated in a woman under 30 in good health. The DNA of the CDR3 is TGTGCCAGCAGCGTAGATGGAGGGAGGGCCTCGGGTGAGCAGTTCTTC. Translated: CASSVDGGRASGEQFF.